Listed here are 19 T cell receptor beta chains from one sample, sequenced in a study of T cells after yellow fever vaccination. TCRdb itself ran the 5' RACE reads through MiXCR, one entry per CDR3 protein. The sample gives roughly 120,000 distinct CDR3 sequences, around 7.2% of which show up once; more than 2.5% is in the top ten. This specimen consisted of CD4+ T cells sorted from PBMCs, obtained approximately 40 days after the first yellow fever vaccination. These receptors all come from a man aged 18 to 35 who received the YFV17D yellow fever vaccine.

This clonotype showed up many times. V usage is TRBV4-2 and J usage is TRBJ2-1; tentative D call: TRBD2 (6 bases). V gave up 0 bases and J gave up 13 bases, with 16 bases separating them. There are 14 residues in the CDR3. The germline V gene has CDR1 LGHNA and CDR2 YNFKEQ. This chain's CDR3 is CASSQDPRDWAQFF. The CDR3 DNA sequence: TGTGCCAGCAGCCAAGATCCCCGGGACTGGGCTCAGTTCTTC.

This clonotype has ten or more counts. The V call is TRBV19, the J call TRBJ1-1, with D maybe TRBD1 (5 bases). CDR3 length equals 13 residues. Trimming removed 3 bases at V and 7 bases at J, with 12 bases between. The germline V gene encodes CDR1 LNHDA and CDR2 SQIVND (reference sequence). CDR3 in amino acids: CASSIVRDVEAFF. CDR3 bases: TGTGCCAGTAGTATTGTAAGGGACGTTGAAGCTTTCTTT.

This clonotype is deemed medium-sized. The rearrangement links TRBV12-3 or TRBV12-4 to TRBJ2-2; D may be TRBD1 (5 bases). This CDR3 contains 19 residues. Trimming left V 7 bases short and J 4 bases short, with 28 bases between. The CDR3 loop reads CASKIYRFQGVLFTGELFF. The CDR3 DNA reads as TGTGCCAGCAAAATTTACAGGTTTCAAGGGGTGCTATTCACCGGGGAGCTGTTTTTT.

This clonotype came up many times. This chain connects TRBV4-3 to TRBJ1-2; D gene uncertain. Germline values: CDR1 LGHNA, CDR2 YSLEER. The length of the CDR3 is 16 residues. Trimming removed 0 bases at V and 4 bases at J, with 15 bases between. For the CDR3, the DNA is TGCGCCAGCAGCCAAGAAATCGCCGAGGGCTCCTATGGCTACACCTTC. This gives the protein CASSQEIAEGSYGYTF.

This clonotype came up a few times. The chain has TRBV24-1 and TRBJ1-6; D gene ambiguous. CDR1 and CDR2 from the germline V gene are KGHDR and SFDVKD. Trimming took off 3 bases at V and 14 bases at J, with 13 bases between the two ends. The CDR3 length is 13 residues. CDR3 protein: CATSDPVTGALHF. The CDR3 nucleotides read TGTGCCACCAGTGATCCCGTGACTGGGGCCCTCCACTTT.

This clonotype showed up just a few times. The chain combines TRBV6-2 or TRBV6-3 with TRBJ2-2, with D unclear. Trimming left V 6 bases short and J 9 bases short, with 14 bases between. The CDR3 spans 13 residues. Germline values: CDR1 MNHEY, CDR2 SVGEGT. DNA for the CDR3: TGTGCCAGCAGCCTACTACTTCGCCGGGAGCTGTTTTTT. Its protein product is CASSLLLRRELFF.

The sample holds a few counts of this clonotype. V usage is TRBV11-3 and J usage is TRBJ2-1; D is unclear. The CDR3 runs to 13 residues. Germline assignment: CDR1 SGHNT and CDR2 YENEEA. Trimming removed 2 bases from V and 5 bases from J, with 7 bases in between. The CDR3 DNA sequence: TGTGCCAGCAGCTTATCGGGCCACAATGAGCAGTTCTTC. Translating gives CASSLSGHNEQFF.

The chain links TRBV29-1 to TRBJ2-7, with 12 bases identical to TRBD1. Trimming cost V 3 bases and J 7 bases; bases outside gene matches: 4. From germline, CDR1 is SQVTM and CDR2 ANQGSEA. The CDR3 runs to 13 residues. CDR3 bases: TGCAGCGTTGATGGGACAGGGGGCGGGGAGCAGTACTTC. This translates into CSVDGTGGGEQYF.

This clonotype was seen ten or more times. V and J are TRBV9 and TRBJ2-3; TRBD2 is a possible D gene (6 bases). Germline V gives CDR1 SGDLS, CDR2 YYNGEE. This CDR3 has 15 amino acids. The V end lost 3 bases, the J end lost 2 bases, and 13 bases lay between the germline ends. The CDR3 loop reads CASSGRGFVTDTQYF. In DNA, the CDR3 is TGTGCCAGCAGCGGACGGGGGTTCGTCACAGATACGCAGTATTTT.

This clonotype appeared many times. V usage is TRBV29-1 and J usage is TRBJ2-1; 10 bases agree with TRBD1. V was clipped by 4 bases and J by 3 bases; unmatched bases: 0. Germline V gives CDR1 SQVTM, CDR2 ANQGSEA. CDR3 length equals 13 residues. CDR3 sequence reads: CSVGTGGYNEQFF. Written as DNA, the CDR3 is TGCAGCGTTGGGACAGGGGGCTACAATGAGCAGTTCTTC.

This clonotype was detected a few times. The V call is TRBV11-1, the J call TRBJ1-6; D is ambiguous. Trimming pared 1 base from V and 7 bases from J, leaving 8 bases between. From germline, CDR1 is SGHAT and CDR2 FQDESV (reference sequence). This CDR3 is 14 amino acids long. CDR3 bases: TGTGCCAGCAGCTTAGTGGGAACAAATTCACCCCTCCACTTT. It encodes CASSLVGTNSPLHF.

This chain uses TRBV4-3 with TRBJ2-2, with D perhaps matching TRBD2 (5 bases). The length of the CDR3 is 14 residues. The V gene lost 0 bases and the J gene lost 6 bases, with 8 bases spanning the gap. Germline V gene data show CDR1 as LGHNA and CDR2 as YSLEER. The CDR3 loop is CASSQDAGAGELFF. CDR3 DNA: TGCGCCAGCAGCCAAGATGCCGGGGCCGGGGAGCTGTTTTTT.

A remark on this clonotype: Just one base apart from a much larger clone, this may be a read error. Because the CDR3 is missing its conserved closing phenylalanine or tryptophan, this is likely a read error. In nucleotides, the CDR3 is TGTGCCACCAGACAGGGGGATACGCAGTATCTT. As protein: CATRQGDTQYL. The chain uses TRBV24-1 and TRBJ2-3; 7 positions agree with TRBD1. V lost 7 bases, J lost 6 bases, and 0 bases stayed unmatched. CDR3 length: 11 residues. CDR1 and CDR2 (germline): KGHDR, SFDVKD.

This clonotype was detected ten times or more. The DNA of the CDR3 is TGTGCCAGCAGTCTGACTCCGGTGCCCCTCCACTTT. Translating it yields CASSLTPVPLHF. The J gene is TRBJ1-6, the V gene TRBV6-6; D unresolved. V was trimmed by 5 bases and J by 13 bases, leaving 12 bases between them. Germline-derived CDR1 and CDR2 are MNHNY and SVGAGI (reference sequence). The CDR3 runs 12 residues.

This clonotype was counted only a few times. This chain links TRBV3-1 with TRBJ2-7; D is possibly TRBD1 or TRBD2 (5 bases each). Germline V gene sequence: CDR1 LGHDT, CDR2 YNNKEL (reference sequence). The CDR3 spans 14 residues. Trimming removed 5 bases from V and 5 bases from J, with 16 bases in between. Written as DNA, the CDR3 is TGTGCCAGCAGCGGCCGGGACCTCGGCCACGAGCAGTACGTC. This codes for CASSGRDLGHEQYV.

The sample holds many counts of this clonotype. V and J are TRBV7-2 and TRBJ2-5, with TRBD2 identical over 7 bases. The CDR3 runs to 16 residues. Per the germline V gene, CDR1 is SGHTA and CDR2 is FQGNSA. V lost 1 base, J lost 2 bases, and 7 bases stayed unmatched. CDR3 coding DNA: TGTGCCAGCAGCTTAGTAGTAGCGGGTAAACAAGAGACCCAGTACTTC. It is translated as CASSLVVAGKQETQYF.

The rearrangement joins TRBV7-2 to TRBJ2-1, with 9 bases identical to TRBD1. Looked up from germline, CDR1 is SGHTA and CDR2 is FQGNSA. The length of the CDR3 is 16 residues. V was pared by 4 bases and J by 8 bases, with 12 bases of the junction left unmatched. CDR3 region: CASSSSGTGMVHEQFF. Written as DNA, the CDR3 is TGTGCCAGCAGCTCGTCCGGGACAGGGATGGTTCATGAGCAGTTCTTC. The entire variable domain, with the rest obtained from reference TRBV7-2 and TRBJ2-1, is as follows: GAGVSQSPSNKVTEKGKDVELRCDPISGHTALYWYRQSLGQGLEFLIYFQGNSAPDKSGLPSDRFSAERTGGSVSTLTIQRTQQEDSAVYLCASSSSGTGMVHEQFFGPGTRLTVL.

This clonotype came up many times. CDR3 nucleotides: TGCGCCAGCAGCCAAGGGGGGGGGCGGGTCACTGAAGCTTTCTTT. It encodes CASSQGGGRVTEAFF. This chain links TRBV4-1 with TRBJ1-1; TRBD1 is a possible D gene (6 bases). Germline V CDR1 and CDR2: MGHRA, YSYEKL. The CDR3 has 15 residues. V dropped 1 base and J dropped 4 bases, with 13 bases sitting between them.

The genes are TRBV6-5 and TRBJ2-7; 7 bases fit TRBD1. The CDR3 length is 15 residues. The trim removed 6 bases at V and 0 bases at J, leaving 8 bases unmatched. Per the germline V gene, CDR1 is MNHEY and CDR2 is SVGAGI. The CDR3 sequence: CASSRGQKISYEQYF. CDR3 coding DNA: TGTGCCAGCAGCCGGGGACAGAAGATCTCCTACGAGCAGTACTTC.